A selection of T cell receptor beta chains follows, all from one sample in a study of OX40 agonist ivuxolimab in advanced cancers. Measured with immunoSEQ multiplex PCR; TCRdb has only the in-frame clones, and not every one. The sample shows just over 95,000 clones, over 75% of them seen only once. This sample comprised CD4+ or CD8+ T cells sorted from blood, obtained in a trial of the OX40 agonist ivuxolimab. All receptors derive from an adult with an advanced solid tumor such as melanoma, head and neck, liver or kidney cancer. CDR3s include the opening cysteine and the closing phenylalanine or tryptophan. A D gene is named only where the DNA matches it firmly. The listing skips clone size in some rows; elsewhere it reads once, few, many or a size class.

abundance: few
v_gene: TRBV4-2
d_gene: TRBD1
j_gene: TRBJ1-6
CDR3nt: TGTGCCAGCAGCCAAGGAGGGGACAGCTCCTATAATTCACCCCTCCACTTT
CDR3aa: CASSQGGDSSYNSPLHF

abundance: NA
v_gene: TRBV5-1
d_gene: NA
j_gene: TRBJ2-2
CDR3nt: TGCGCCAGCAGCTTGGCCGTGTCCAGATTGAACACCGGGGAGCTGTTTTTT
CDR3aa: CASSLAVSRLNTGELFF

abundance: NA
v_gene: TRBV11-2
d_gene: NA
j_gene: TRBJ2-7
CDR3nt: TGTGCCAGCAGCTTAGCTCCAACGACCTCCTACGAGCAGTACTTC
CDR3aa: CASSLAPTTSYEQYF

abundance: NA
v_gene: TRBV5-4
d_gene: TRBD2
j_gene: TRBJ2-7
CDR3nt: TGTGCCAGCAGCTTGGAGGCTAGCGGGAGCTACGAGCAGTACTTC
CDR3aa: CASSLEASGSYEQYF

abundance: NA
v_gene: TRBV5-1
d_gene: NA
j_gene: TRBJ2-3
CDR3nt: TGCGCCAGCAGGGAGTACACAGATACGCAGTATTTT
CDR3aa: CASREYTDTQYF

abundance: NA
v_gene: TRBV6-6
d_gene: TRBD1
j_gene: TRBJ2-2
CDR3nt: TGTGCCAGCAGAATACTCACAGGGGTCGACACCGGGGAGCTGTTTTTT
CDR3aa: CASRILTGVDTGELFF

abundance: NA
v_gene: TRBV7-9
d_gene: NA
j_gene: TRBJ2-7
CDR3nt: TGTGCCAGCAGCTTAAACTCTGGGTACTACGAGCAGTACTTC
CDR3aa: CASSLNSGYYEQYF

abundance: NA
v_gene: TRBV7-9
d_gene: NA
j_gene: TRBJ2-5
CDR3nt: TGTGCCAGCAGCCGGGACCTGAAGACCCAGTACTTC
CDR3aa: CASSRDLKTQYF

abundance: NA
v_gene: TRBV19
d_gene: NA
j_gene: TRBJ2-3
CDR3nt: TGTGCCAGTAGTATAGTATCGGGGAGGAGGACGCAGTATTTT
CDR3aa: CASSIVSGRRTQYF

abundance: NA
v_gene: TRBV10-3
d_gene: TRBD1
j_gene: TRBJ2-7
CDR3nt: TGTGCCATCAGTGGGACAGGTAACGAGCAGTACTTC
CDR3aa: CAISGTGNEQYF

abundance: NA
v_gene: TRBV19
d_gene: NA
j_gene: TRBJ1-5
CDR3nt: TGTGCCAGTAACGACAGATACAATCAGCCCCAGCATTTT
CDR3aa: CASNDRYNQPQHF

abundance: NA
v_gene: TRBV7-9
d_gene: TRBD1
j_gene: TRBJ1-2
CDR3nt: TGTGCCAGCAGCCCTACCATCCAGGGGGCTAACTATGGCTACACCTTC
CDR3aa: CASSPTIQGANYGYTF

abundance: NA
v_gene: TRBV7-2
d_gene: TRBD2
j_gene: TRBJ2-3
CDR3nt: TGTGCCAGCAGCTTAGGGCTAGCGGGACTTACTACGCAGTATTTT
CDR3aa: CASSLGLAGLTTQYF

abundance: many
v_gene: TRBV9
d_gene: NA
j_gene: TRBJ1-3
CDR3nt: TGTGCCAGCAGCGTAGGTCACTACTCTGGAAACACCATATATTTT
CDR3aa: CASSVGHYSGNTIYF

abundance: NA
v_gene: TRBV30
d_gene: NA
j_gene: TRBJ2-1
CDR3nt: TGTGCCTACACAAGTGTGGGGAGCTCCTACAATGAGCAGTTCTTC
CDR3aa: CAYTSVGSSYNEQFF

abundance: NA
v_gene: TRBV5-1
d_gene: NA
j_gene: TRBJ2-1
CDR3nt: TGCGCCAGCAGCGACAGCATTTCCTACAATGAGCAGTTCTTC
CDR3aa: CASSDSISYNEQFF

abundance: NA
v_gene: TRBV7-2
d_gene: NA
j_gene: TRBJ1-1
CDR3nt: TGTGCCAGCAGCCCCCGGACAGTTGAAGCTTTCTTT
CDR3aa: CASSPRTVEAFF

abundance: NA
v_gene: TRBV7-9
d_gene: NA
j_gene: TRBJ2-1
CDR3nt: TGTGCCAGCAGCTTAGGGATGGCGTCTGCGGGCAATGAGCAGTTCTTC
CDR3aa: CASSLGMASAGNEQFF

abundance: NA
v_gene: TRBV5-4
d_gene: NA
j_gene: TRBJ2-2
CDR3nt: TGTGCCAGCAGCTTGGGCCTTATGGGGTCGAACACCGGGGAGCTGTTTTTT
CDR3aa: CASSLGLMGSNTGELFF

abundance: few
v_gene: TRBV5-4
d_gene: NA
j_gene: TRBJ1-1
CDR3nt: TGTGCCAGCAGCTTGGACACTGAAGCTTTCTTT
CDR3aa: CASSLDTEAFF

abundance: NA
v_gene: TRBV7-7
d_gene: NA
j_gene: TRBJ2-1
CDR3nt: TGTGCTAGCAGCTTAGCGCTTTCCGGGGCGAGCTCCTACAATGAGCAGTTCTTC
CDR3aa: CASSLALSGASSYNEQFF

abundance: NA
v_gene: TRBV11-1
d_gene: TRBD2
j_gene: TRBJ2-1
CDR3nt: TGTGCCAGCAGCTTAGGAACGCGGGAGGGGGAGCAGTTCTTC
CDR3aa: CASSLGTREGEQFF

abundance: NA
v_gene: TRBV14
d_gene: NA
j_gene: TRBJ2-1
CDR3nt: TGTGCCAGCAGCCAAGATCGGAGTAGCTCCTACAATGAGCAGTTCTTC
CDR3aa: CASSQDRSSSYNEQFF

abundance: NA
v_gene: TRBV5-1
d_gene: NA
j_gene: TRBJ2-3
CDR3nt: TGCGCCAGCAGCTTGACGGGAGTCACGGATACGCAGTATTTT
CDR3aa: CASSLTGVTDTQYF